Listed below are T cell receptor beta chains from one sample, sequenced in a study of T cell repertoires in cytomegalovirus infection. These receptors lack a known antigen. Via MiXCR, TCRdb re-called the reads, giving one row per CDR3 protein. The sample lists some 120,000 distinct CDR3 sequences, over 9% occurring once. Sequenced: PBMCs, sequenced either directly or after in vitro stimulation (not recorded which). These receptors came from a human donor in good health (CMV status not recorded). Some clones in this sample may be carry-over from other donors' samples. Both conserved end residues are part of each CDR3. D genes are given only for firm matches. Expanded clones are given a class, and other clones once, few, many or no size at all.

clone size	D gene	CDR3 length	V gene	J gene	CDR3 DNA	CDR3 protein
many	TRBD2	16	TRBV9	TRBJ2-1	TGTGCCAGCAGCGTAGATTCGGGAGGGCCGACTGGTGAGCAGTTCTTC	CASSVDSGGPTGEQFF
many	.	16	TRBV7-3	TRBJ2-3	TGTGCCAGCAGCCCCCGAGCGGGCGGGGCAGCAGATACGCAGTATTTT	CASSPRAGGAADTQYF
few	.	14	TRBV15	TRBJ1-1	TGTGCCACCAGCAGCACACCACTGAACACTGAAGCTTTCTTT	CATSSTPLNTEAFF
few	TRBD2	15	TRBV18	TRBJ2-1	TGTGCCAGCTCACCGATGGCGGGAGGGGACAATGAGCAGTTCTTC	CASSPMAGGDNEQFF
.	TRBD2	19	TRBV27	TRBJ2-3	TGTGCCAGCAGCCTTCGCACGCCGACTAGCGGGAGACTAACAGATACGCAGTATTTT	CASSLRTPTSGRLTDTQYF
many	.	17	TRBV7-2	TRBJ2-1	TGTGCCAGCAGCTTAGGACTCCTGTGGGGGGGACAGAATGAGCAGTTCTTC	CASSLGLLWGGQNEQFF
many	TRBD2	13	TRBV7-2	TRBJ2-3	TGTGCCAGCCGACTAGCGAGCACAGATACGCAGTATTTT	CASRLASTDTQYF
few	.	14	TRBV12-3/TRBV12-4	TRBJ2-5	TGTGCCAGCAGCCCACGGGACAACCAAGAGACCCAGTACTTC	CASSPRDNQETQYF
few	TRBD1	14	TRBV7-9	TRBJ2-1	TGTGCCACCGCCCGGGACAGGGTTATCGATGAGCAGTTCTTC	CATARDRVIDEQFF
few	.	13	TRBV5-6	TRBJ1-1	TGTGCCAGCAGTTCAACGCCTGGTGGTGAAGCTTTCTTT	CASSSTPGGEAFF
.	.	14	TRBV7-9	TRBJ1-1	TGTGCCAGCACCGTCCAGCCCCAGTGGGGTGAAGCTTTCTTT	CASTVQPQWGEAFF
many	TRBD2	15	TRBV7-6	TRBJ2-3	TGTGCCAGCAGCCCGAGCGGGAGTCTAATAGATACGCAGTATTTT	CASSPSGSLIDTQYF